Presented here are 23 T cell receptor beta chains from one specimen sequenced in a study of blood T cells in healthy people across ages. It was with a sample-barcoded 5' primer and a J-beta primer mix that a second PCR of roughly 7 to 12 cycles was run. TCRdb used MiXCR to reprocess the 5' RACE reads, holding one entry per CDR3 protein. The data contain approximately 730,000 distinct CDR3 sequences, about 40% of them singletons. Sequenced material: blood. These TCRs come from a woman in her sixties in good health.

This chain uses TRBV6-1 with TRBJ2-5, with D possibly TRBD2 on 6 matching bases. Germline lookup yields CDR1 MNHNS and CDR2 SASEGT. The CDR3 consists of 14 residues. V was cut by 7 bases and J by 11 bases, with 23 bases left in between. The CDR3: CASTGDFGNNEQYF. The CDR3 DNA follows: TGTGCCAGCACCGGGGACTTCGGTAACAATGAGCAGTACTTC.

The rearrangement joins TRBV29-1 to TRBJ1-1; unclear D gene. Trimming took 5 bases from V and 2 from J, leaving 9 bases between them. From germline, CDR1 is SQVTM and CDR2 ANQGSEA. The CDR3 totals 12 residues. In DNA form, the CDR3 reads TGCAGCGTTAGGACGGTAAACACTGAAGCTTTCTTT. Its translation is CSVRTVNTEAFF.

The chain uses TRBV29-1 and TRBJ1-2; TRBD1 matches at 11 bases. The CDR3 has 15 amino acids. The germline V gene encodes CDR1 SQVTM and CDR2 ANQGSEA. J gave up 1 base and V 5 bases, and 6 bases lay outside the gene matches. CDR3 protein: CSVSDRGRSNYGYTF. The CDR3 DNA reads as TGCAGCGTTTCGGACAGGGGGCGAAGTAACTATGGCTACACCTTC.

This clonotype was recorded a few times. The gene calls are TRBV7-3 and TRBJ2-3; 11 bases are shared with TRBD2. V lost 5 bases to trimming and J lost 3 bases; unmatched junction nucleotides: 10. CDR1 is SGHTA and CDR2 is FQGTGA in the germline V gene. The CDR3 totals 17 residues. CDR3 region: CASSPSGLAGITDTQYF. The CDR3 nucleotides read TGTGCCAGCAGCCCCTCCGGACTAGCGGGCATTACAGATACGCAGTATTTT.

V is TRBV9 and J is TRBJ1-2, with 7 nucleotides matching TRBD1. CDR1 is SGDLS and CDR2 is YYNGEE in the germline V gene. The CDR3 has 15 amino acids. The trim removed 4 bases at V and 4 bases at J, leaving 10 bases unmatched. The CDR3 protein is CASSIGQDISYGYTF. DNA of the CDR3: TGTGCCAGCAGCATAGGACAGGATATTAGCTATGGCTACACCTTC.

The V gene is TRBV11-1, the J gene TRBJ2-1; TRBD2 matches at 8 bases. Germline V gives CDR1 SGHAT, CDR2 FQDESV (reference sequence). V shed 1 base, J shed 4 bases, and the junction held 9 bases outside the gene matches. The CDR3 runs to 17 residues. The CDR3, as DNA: TGTGCCAGCAGCTTAGTCTCCGGGACTAGGGGTTACAATGAGCAGTTCTTC. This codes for CASSLVSGTRGYNEQFF.

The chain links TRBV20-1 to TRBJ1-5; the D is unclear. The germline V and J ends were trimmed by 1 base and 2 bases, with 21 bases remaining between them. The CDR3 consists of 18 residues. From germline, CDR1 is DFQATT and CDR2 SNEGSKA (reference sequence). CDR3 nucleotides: TGCAGTGCTAGAGGACCAATGGATGGGAGTTATGGCAATCAGCCCCAGCATTTT. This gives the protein CSARGPMDGSYGNQPQHF.

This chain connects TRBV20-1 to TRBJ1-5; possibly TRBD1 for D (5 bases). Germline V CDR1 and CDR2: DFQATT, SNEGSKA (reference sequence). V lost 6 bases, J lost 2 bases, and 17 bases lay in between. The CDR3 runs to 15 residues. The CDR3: CSAEGSIWGNQPQHF. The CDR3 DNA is TGCAGTGCCGAGGGGTCGATATGGGGCAATCAGCCCCAGCATTTT.

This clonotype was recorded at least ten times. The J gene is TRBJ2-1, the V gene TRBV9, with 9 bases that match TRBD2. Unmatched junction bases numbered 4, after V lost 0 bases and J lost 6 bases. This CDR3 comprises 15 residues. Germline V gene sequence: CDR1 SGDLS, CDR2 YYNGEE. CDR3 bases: TGTGCCAGCAGCGTAGGGGGCGGGGGGGCCAATGAGCAGTTCTTC. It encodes CASSVGGGGANEQFF.

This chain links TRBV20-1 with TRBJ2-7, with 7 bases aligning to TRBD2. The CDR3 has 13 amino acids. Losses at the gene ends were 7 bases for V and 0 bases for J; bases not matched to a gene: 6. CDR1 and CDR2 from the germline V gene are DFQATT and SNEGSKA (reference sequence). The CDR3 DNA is TGCAGTGGAAAGGGAGGGTACTCCTACGAGCAGTACTTC. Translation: CSGKGGYSYEQYF.

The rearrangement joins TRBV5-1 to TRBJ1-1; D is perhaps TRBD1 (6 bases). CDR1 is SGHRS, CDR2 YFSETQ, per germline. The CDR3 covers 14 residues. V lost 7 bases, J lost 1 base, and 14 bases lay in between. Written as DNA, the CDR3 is TGCGCCAGCTTTCCCTCGACAGGGAACACTGAAGCTTTCTTT. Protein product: CASFPSTGNTEAFF. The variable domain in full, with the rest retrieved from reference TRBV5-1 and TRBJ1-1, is KAGVTQTPRYLIKTRGQQVTLSCSPISGHRSVSWYQQTPGQGLQFLFEYFSETQRNKGNFPGRFSGRQFSNSRSEMNVSTLELGDSALYLCASFPSTGNTEAFFGQGTRLTVV.

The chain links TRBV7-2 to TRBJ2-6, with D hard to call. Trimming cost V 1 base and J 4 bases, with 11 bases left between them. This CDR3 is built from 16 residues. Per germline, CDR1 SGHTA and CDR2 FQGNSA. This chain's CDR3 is CASSLGAGSGANVLTF. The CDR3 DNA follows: TGTGCCAGCAGCTTAGGCGCAGGCTCCGGGGCCAACGTCCTGACTTTC. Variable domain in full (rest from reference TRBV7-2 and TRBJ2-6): GAGVSQSPSNKVTEKGKDVELRCDPISGHTALYWYRQSLGQGLEFLIYFQGNSAPDKSGLPSDRFSAERTGGSVSTLTIQRTQQEDSAVYLCASSLGAGSGANVLTFGAGSRLTVL.

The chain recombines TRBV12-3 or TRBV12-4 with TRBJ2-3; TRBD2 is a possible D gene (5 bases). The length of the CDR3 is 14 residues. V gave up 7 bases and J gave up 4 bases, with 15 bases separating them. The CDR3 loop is CASTEGVGADTQYF. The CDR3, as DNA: TGTGCCAGCACAGAAGGAGTCGGGGCAGATACGCAGTATTTT.

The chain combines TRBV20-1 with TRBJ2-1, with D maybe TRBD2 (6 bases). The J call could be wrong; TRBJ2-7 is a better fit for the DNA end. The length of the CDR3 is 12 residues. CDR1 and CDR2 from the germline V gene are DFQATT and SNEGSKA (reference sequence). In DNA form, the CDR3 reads TGCAGTGCTTGGATAGGGGCGGGGGAGCAGTACTTC. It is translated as CSAWIGAGEQYF.

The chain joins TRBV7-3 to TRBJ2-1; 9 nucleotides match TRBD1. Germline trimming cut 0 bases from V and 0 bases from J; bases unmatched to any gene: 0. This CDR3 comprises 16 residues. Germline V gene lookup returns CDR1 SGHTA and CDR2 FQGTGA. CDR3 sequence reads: CASSLTGQGSYNEQFF. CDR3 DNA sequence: TGTGCCAGCAGCTTAACGGGACAGGGCTCCTACAATGAGCAGTTCTTC.

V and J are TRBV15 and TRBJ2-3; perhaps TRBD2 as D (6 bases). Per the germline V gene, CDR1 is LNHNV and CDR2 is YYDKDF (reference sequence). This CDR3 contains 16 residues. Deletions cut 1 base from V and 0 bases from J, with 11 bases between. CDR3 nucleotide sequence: TGTGCCACCAGCAGAGGGAGGGGCTTTAGCACAGATACGCAGTATTTT. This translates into CATSRGRGFSTDTQYF. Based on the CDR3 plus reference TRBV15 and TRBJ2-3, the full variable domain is DAMVIQNPRYQVTQFGKPVTLSCSQTLNHNVMYWYQQKSSQAPKLLFHYYDKDFNNEADTPDNFQSRRPNTSFCFLDIRSPGLGDTAMYLCATSRGRGFSTDTQYFGPGTRLTVL.

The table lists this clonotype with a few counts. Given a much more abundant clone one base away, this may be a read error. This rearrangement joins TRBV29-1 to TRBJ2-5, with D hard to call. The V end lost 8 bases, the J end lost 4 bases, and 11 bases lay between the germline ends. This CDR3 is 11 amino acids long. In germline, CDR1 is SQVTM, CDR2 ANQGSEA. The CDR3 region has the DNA TGCAGCAGTCTTTCCGGAGAGACCCAGTACTTC. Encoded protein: CSSLSGETQYF.

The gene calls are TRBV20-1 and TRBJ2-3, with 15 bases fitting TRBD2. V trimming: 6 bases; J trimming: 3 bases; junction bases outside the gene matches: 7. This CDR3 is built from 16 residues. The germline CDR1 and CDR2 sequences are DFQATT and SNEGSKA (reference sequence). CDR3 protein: CSASGLAGGYTDTQYF. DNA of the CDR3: TGCAGTGCCTCCGGACTAGCGGGAGGGTATACAGATACGCAGTATTTT.

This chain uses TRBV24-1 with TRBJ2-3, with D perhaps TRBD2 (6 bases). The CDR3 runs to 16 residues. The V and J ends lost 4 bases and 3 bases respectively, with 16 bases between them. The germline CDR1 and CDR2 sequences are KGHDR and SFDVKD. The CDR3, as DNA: TGTGCCACCAGTGACCCTCCGGGGGTCGGGACAGATACGCAGTATTTT. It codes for CATSDPPGVGTDTQYF.

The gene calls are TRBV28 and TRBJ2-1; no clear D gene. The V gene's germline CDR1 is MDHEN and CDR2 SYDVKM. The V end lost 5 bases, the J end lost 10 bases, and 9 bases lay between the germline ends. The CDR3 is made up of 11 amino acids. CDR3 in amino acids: CASSRFGEQFF. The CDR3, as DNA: TGTGCCAGCAGTCGGTTCGGGGAGCAGTTCTTC.

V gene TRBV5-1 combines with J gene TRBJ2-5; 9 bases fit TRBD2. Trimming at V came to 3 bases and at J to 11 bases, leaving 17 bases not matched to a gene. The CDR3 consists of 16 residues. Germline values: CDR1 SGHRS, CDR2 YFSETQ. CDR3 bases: TGCGCCAGCAGCTGGAGCGGGAGCGGGAGGAGGAATGAGCAGTACTTC. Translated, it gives CASSWSGSGRRNEQYF. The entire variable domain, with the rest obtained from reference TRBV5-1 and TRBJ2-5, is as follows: KAGVTQTPRYLIKTRGQQVTLSCSPISGHRSVSWYQQTPGQGLQFLFEYFSETQRNKGNFPGRFSGRQFSNSRSEMNVSTLELGDSALYLCASSWSGSGRRNEQYFGPGTRLLVL.

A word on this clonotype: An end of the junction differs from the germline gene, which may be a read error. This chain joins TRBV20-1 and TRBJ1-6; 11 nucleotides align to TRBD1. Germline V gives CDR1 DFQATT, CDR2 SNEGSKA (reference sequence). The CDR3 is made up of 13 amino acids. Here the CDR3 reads CSAWDRGNSPPHF. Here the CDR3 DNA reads TGCAGTGCTTGGGACAGGGGGAATTCACCCCCCCACTTT.

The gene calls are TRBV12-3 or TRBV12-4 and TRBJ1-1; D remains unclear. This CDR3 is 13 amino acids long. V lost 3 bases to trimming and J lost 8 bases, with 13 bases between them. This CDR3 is CASSFGPGREAFF. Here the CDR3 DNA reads TGTGCCAGCAGTTTTGGTCCGGGCCGGGAAGCTTTCTTT.